This is a list of T cell receptor beta chains from one sample in a study of T cell changes during pregnancy in multiple sclerosis. Produced via immunoSEQ multiplex PCR; TCRdb's table is partial and in-frame only. The table records some 74,000 clones, approximately 92% of them present only once. The source was peripheral blood, collected before pregnancy. Source of these receptors: a female donor with multiple sclerosis, enrolled in a pregnancy study. Both conserved end residues are part of each CDR3. Each record gives: CDR3 protein, CDR3 DNA, clone size, V gene, D gene, J gene. A D gene is named only where the DNA matches it firmly. Size tells how often a clone was seen (once, few, many) or the class of an expanded clone, and some rows leave it out.

CDR3aa: CASSPFQAATSGNTIYF; CDR3nt: TGTGCCAGCAGCCCATTTCAAGCAGCGACGTCTGGAAACACCATATATTTT; abundance: -; v_gene: TRBV7-9; d_gene: -; j_gene: TRBJ1-3
CDR3aa: CSAEAQETQYF; CDR3nt: TGCAGTGCAGAAGCCCAAGAGACCCAGTACTTC; abundance: -; v_gene: TRBV20-1; d_gene: -; j_gene: TRBJ2-5
CDR3aa: CASSLWTGGNQPQHF; CDR3nt: TGTGCCAGCAGTTTGTGGACAGGGGGAAATCAGCCCCAGCATTTT; abundance: -; v_gene: TRBV28; d_gene: TRBD1; j_gene: TRBJ1-5
CDR3aa: CASSPERLAGGTDTQYF; CDR3nt: TGTGCCAGCAGCCCAGAAAGACTAGCGGGAGGCACAGATACGCAGTATTTT; abundance: once; v_gene: TRBV7-9; d_gene: TRBD2; j_gene: TRBJ2-3
CDR3aa: CASSLWRSSYNEQFF; CDR3nt: TGTGCCAGCAGTTTGTGGCGGAGCTCCTACAATGAGCAGTTCTTC; abundance: once; v_gene: TRBV27; d_gene: -; j_gene: TRBJ2-1
CDR3aa: CAWSLVSGYGYTF; CDR3nt: TGTGCCTGGAGTTTAGTCAGCGGCTATGGCTACACCTTC; abundance: -; v_gene: TRBV30; d_gene: -; j_gene: TRBJ1-2
CDR3aa: CASSLRGPNTEAFF; CDR3nt: TGTGCCAGTTCCCTGCGGGGTCCGAACACTGAAGCTTTCTTT; abundance: once; v_gene: TRBV19; d_gene: -; j_gene: TRBJ1-1
CDR3aa: CSVEESRQGAWGYTF; CDR3nt: TGCAGCGTTGAAGAGAGCCGACAGGGGGCTTGGGGCTACACCTTC; abundance: -; v_gene: TRBV29-1; d_gene: TRBD1; j_gene: TRBJ1-2
CDR3aa: CASSARGTGAPSSYEQYF; CDR3nt: TGTGCCAGCAGCGCCAGGGGGACAGGGGCTCCTTCCTCCTACGAGCAGTACTTC; abundance: -; v_gene: TRBV25-1; d_gene: TRBD1; j_gene: TRBJ2-7
CDR3aa: CAIGGGETYGYTF; CDR3nt: TGTGCCATCGGGGGGGGAGAGACCTATGGCTACACCTTC; abundance: -; v_gene: TRBV10-3; d_gene: -; j_gene: TRBJ1-2
CDR3aa: CASSLRGRTSGANVLTF; CDR3nt: TGTGCCAGCAGCTTAAGGGGGCGAACTTCTGGGGCCAACGTCCTGACTTTC; abundance: -; v_gene: TRBV7-2; d_gene: TRBD1; j_gene: TRBJ2-6
CDR3aa: CATSDRAGLAKNIQYF; CDR3nt: TGTGCCACCTCGGACAGGGCGGGTTTAGCCAAAAACATTCAGTACTTC; abundance: -; v_gene: TRBV19; d_gene: TRBD1; j_gene: TRBJ2-4
CDR3aa: CASSIWGQQVNYGYTF; CDR3nt: TGTGCCAGTAGTATATGGGGACAACAAGTTAACTATGGCTACACCTTC; abundance: -; v_gene: TRBV19; d_gene: -; j_gene: TRBJ1-2
CDR3aa: CASSFEGAAKNIQYF; CDR3nt: TGTGCCAGCAGTTTTGAGGGGGCGGCCAAAAACATTCAGTACTTC; abundance: -; v_gene: TRBV28; d_gene: TRBD1; j_gene: TRBJ2-4
CDR3aa: CASSSGLAGGLYNEQFF; CDR3nt: TGTGCCAGCAGCTCCGGACTAGCGGGAGGATTATACAATGAGCAGTTCTTC; abundance: -; v_gene: TRBV7-2; d_gene: TRBD2; j_gene: TRBJ2-1
CDR3aa: CASSLIENYGYTF; CDR3nt: TGTGCCAGCAGCTTAATCGAGAACTATGGCTACACCTTC; abundance: -; v_gene: TRBV7-9; d_gene: -; j_gene: TRBJ1-2
CDR3aa: CSAGSGGPLAYEQYF; CDR3nt: TGCAGCGCGGGTAGCGGGGGTCCCCTTGCCTACGAGCAGTACTTC; abundance: -; v_gene: TRBV29-1; d_gene: TRBD2; j_gene: TRBJ2-7
CDR3aa: CAIRDLNTEAFF; CDR3nt: TGTGCCATCCGAGACTTGAACACTGAAGCTTTCTTT; abundance: -; v_gene: TRBV28; d_gene: -; j_gene: TRBJ1-1
CDR3aa: CASSQVAQGAGDTQYF; CDR3nt: TGCGCCAGCAGCCAAGTCGCACAGGGGGCAGGGGATACGCAGTATTTT; abundance: -; v_gene: TRBV4-1; d_gene: TRBD1; j_gene: TRBJ2-3
CDR3aa: CASSQGQGHEQFF; CDR3nt: TGTGCCAGCAGCCAAGGGCAGGGTCATGAGCAGTTCTTC; abundance: -; v_gene: TRBV14; d_gene: -; j_gene: TRBJ2-1
CDR3aa: CSVEAQGTMNTEAFF; CDR3nt: TGCAGCGTTGAGGCTCAGGGTACCATGAACACTGAAGCTTTCTTT; abundance: few; v_gene: TRBV29-1; d_gene: -; j_gene: TRBJ1-1
CDR3aa: CATSRDGLAPGELFF; CDR3nt: TGTGCCACCAGCAGAGATGGACTAGCCCCCGGGGAGCTGTTTTTT; abundance: -; v_gene: TRBV15; d_gene: TRBD2; j_gene: TRBJ2-2
CDR3aa: CASSLVDNSYEQYF; CDR3nt: TGTGCCAGCAGCTTGGTGGACAACTCGTACGAGCAGTACTTC; abundance: -; v_gene: TRBV5-4; d_gene: -; j_gene: TRBJ2-7
CDR3aa: CASSHDPWGVEANVLTF; CDR3nt: TGCGCCAGCAGCCATGACCCGTGGGGGGTTGAGGCCAACGTCCTGACTTTC; abundance: -; v_gene: TRBV4-3; d_gene: -; j_gene: TRBJ2-6
CDR3aa: CASSLWSRGTGELFF; CDR3nt: TGTGCCAGCAGTTTATGGTCACGGGGCACCGGGGAGCTGTTTTTT; abundance: -; v_gene: TRBV28; d_gene: -; j_gene: TRBJ2-2
CDR3aa: CASGLVLGGTVEAFF; CDR3nt: TGTGCTAGTGGTTTGGTACTGGGTGGGACAGTTGAAGCTTTCTTT; abundance: -; v_gene: TRBV12-5; d_gene: TRBD1; j_gene: TRBJ1-1
CDR3aa: CASSPRGPNTEAFF; CDR3nt: TGTGCCAGTAGTCCCCGAGGGCCAAACACTGAAGCTTTCTTT; abundance: once; v_gene: TRBV19; d_gene: -; j_gene: TRBJ1-1
CDR3aa: CSVAGTDTYQETQYF; CDR3nt: TGCAGCGTTGCCGGGACAGATACGTACCAAGAGACCCAGTACTTC; abundance: -; v_gene: TRBV29-1; d_gene: TRBD1; j_gene: TRBJ2-5
CDR3aa: CASSLAGAAKNIQYF; CDR3nt: TGTGCCAGCAGTTTGGCGGGAGCAGCCAAAAACATTCAGTACTTC; abundance: -; v_gene: TRBV28; d_gene: TRBD2; j_gene: TRBJ2-4
CDR3aa: CASSQAGGSSYEQYF; CDR3nt: TGCGCCAGCAGCCAAGCTGGTGGCAGCTCCTACGAGCAGTACTTC; abundance: -; v_gene: TRBV4-1; d_gene: -; j_gene: TRBJ2-7
CDR3aa: CASSLVGGTYEQYF; CDR3nt: TGTGCCAGCAGCTTAGTAGGGGGAACCTACGAGCAGTACTTC; abundance: -; v_gene: TRBV11-3; d_gene: -; j_gene: TRBJ2-7
CDR3aa: CASSFRGAGEQYF; CDR3nt: TGTGCCAGCAGTTTCCGGGGGGCCGGGGAGCAGTACTTC; abundance: -; v_gene: TRBV27; d_gene: -; j_gene: TRBJ2-7
CDR3aa: CSVDRDRGYGYTF; CDR3nt: TGCAGCGTTGATCGGGATCGAGGGTATGGCTACACCTTC; abundance: -; v_gene: TRBV29-1; d_gene: -; j_gene: TRBJ1-2
CDR3aa: CASSLGTEPMDYGYTF; CDR3nt: TGCGCCAGCAGCCTCGGGACAGAACCCATGGACTATGGCTACACCTTC; abundance: -; v_gene: TRBV4-3; d_gene: TRBD1; j_gene: TRBJ1-2
CDR3aa: CSAQGLAGLYNEQFF; CDR3nt: TGCAGCGCCCAGGGACTAGCGGGACTCTACAATGAGCAGTTCTTC; abundance: -; v_gene: TRBV29-1; d_gene: TRBD2; j_gene: TRBJ2-1
CDR3aa: CASSYTRTGGTYGYTF; CDR3nt: TGTGCCAGCAGTTACACGCGGACAGGGGGCACCTATGGCTACACCTTC; abundance: few; v_gene: TRBV6-5; d_gene: TRBD1; j_gene: TRBJ1-2
CDR3aa: CSVQGGRGRAANTGELFF; CDR3nt: TGCAGCGTTCAAGGGGGCCGAGGGAGGGCCGCGAACACCGGGGAGCTGTTTTTT; abundance: -; v_gene: TRBV29-1; d_gene: -; j_gene: TRBJ2-2
CDR3aa: CASTGTATNEKLFF; CDR3nt: TGTGCCAGCACCGGGACAGCAACTAATGAAAAACTGTTTTTT; abundance: -; v_gene: TRBV2; d_gene: TRBD1; j_gene: TRBJ1-4
CDR3aa: CASSLELAGASGNNEQFF; CDR3nt: TGTGCCAGCAGCTTAGAACTAGCGGGAGCCTCGGGGAACAATGAGCAGTTCTTC; abundance: -; v_gene: TRBV11-2; d_gene: TRBD2; j_gene: TRBJ2-1
CDR3aa: CASSPYRGIDTEAFF; CDR3nt: TGTGCCAGCAGCCCTTATAGGGGTATTGACACTGAAGCTTTCTTT; abundance: -; v_gene: TRBV6-1; d_gene: -; j_gene: TRBJ1-1
CDR3aa: CASSIVSNSYEQYF; CDR3nt: TGTGCCAGTAGTATAGTGTCTAACTCCTACGAGCAGTACTTC; abundance: -; v_gene: TRBV19; d_gene: -; j_gene: TRBJ2-7